A single T cell receptor beta chain is shown here with its context. This specimen belongs to a study of T cell changes during pregnancy in multiple sclerosis. Per the germline V gene, CDR1 is SGHRS and CDR2 is YFSETQ. Trimming stripped 0 bases from V and 6 bases from J, with 10 bases between. This CDR3 spans 14 amino acids. Sequencing was performed with immunoSEQ multiplex PCR; in TCRdb, only in-frame clones are kept and a portion is missing. The sample records about 48,000 clones, approximately 85% being singletons. The receptor was isolated from a female donor with multiple sclerosis, enrolled in a pregnancy study. The genes are TRBV5-1 and TRBJ1-3, with D possibly TRBD1 on 6 matching bases. Sequencing was performed on CD4+ T cells from peripheral blood mononuclear cells, taken in the second trimester of pregnancy. CDR3 amino acids: CASSLGGGENTIYF. CDR3 in DNA: TGCGCCAGCAGCTTGGGGGGGGGCGAAAACACCATATATTTT.